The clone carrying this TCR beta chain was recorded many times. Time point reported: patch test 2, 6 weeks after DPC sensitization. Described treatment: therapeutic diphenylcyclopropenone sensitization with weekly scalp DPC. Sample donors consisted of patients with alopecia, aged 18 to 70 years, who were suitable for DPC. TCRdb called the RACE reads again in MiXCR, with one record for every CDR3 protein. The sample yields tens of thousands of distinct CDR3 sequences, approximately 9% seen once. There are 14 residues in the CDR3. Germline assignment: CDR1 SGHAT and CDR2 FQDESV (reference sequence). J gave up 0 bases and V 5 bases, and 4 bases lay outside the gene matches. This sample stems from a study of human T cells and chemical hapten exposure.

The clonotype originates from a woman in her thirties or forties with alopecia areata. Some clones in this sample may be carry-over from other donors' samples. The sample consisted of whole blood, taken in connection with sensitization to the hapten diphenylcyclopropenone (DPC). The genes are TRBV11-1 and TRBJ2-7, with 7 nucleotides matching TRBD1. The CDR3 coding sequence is TGTGCCAGCAGCCGCGGACAGGACTCCTACGAGCAGTACTTC. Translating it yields CASSRGQDSYEQYF. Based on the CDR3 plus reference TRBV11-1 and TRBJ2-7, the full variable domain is EAEVAQSPRYKITEKSQAVAFWCDPISGHATLYWYRQILGQGPELLVQFQDESVVDDSQLPKDRFSAERLKGVDSTLKIQPAELGDSAMYLCASSRGQDSYEQYFGPGTRLTVT.